This T cell receptor beta chain is from a study of T cells in Graves' hyperthyroidism and ophthalmopathy. Study at large: At the time of initial diagnosis and before any treatment, peripheral blood was collected. General observations from the study: Most clonotypes that expanded in the thyroid above 0.001 also showed up in blood.

Researchers amplified the TCR beta CDR3 regions from RNA transcripts. First-round RT-PCR with HTBI primers amplified the TCR CDR3 region. MiXCR was run by TCRdb on the multiplex PCR reads, yielding one entry per CDR3 protein. This sample has around 760,000 distinct CDR3 sequences, with approximately 40% found just once. With regard to this clonotype: As yet, its antigen is unknown.

Diagnoses rested on clinical symptoms, serum thyroxine and TRAb, thyroid ultrasound and orbital computed tomography. Sequenced material: blood. The receptor comes from a woman aged 40 to 49 with Graves' hyperthyroidism.

CDR3 nucleotide sequence: TGTGCCAGCAGCTTGCGGGGACAGGATGGCTACACCTTC. Protein sequence: CASSLRGQDGYTF. V is TRBV7-2 and J is TRBJ1-2; 8 positions agree with TRBD1. CDR1 and CDR2 (germline): SGHTA, FQGNSA. The CDR3 is 13 residues long. V was pared by 3 bases and J by 6 bases, with 3 bases of the junction left unmatched.